The sequence of this T cell receptor beta chain was determined in a study of neurological immune-mediated disorders. General study points: CDR3 amino acid sequences of expanded clones were not shared across subjects, a result suggesting private repertoires in all groups.

As for this clonotype: Its antigen remains unknown.

Per germline, CDR1 SGHTA and CDR2 FQGTGA. The CDR3 is 13 residues long. V lost 5 bases and J lost 7; bases outside the gene matches: 7. Sequencing of 15-18 subjects in each run yielded over 170 million TCR-beta sequences. Via MiXCR, TCRdb re-called the 5' RACE reads, giving one row per CDR3 protein. The sample holds about 38,000 distinct CDR3 sequences, around 10% seen once. The study built sorted libraries from 1 million CD4+ or CD8+ T cells. Sequencing used CD4+ T cells from blood. The chain links TRBV7-3 to TRBJ1-1; 7 nucleotides align to TRBD1. This sequence was found in a woman aged 25 to 39 with HTLV-1-associated myelopathy (HAM/TSP). The CDR3 sequence is CASSPTGKGEAFF. The DNA of the CDR3 is TGTGCCAGCAGCCCGACAGGGAAGGGTGAAGCTTTCTTT.